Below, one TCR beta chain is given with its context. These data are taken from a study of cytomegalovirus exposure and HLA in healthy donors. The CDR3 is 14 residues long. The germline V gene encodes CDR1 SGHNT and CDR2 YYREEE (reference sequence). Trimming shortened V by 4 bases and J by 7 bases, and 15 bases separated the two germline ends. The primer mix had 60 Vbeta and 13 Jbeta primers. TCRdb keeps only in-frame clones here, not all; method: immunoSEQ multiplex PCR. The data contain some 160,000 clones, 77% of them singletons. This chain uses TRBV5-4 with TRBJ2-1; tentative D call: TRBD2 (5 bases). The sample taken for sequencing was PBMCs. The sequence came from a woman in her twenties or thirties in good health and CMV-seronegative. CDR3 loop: CASSAILLENEQFF. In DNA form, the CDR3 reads TGTGCCAGCAGCGCGATCTTACTAGAGAATGAGCAGTTCTTC.